This T cell receptor (beta chain) is from a study of CD8+ T cells in alopecia areata. General study results and limits: Scalp and blood samples kept many expanded lesional clones throughout tofacitinib. Scalp clonality, together with expanded CD8+ clones among the top 100, fell significantly with tofacitinib.

RNA was extracted and reverse transcribed into cDNA as the sequencing template. The method was immunoSEQ multiplex PCR; TCRdb's version includes in-frame clones alone and lacks a portion of them. Here the sample spans more than 200,000 clones, around three fifths being singletons. Treatment given: oral pan-JAK inhibitor, 5-10 mg twice daily. In alopecia areata patients, both lesional scalp punch biopsies and peripheral blood were collected. There are 13 residues in the CDR3. The germline gives CDR1 SGHNT, CDR2 YYREEE (reference sequence). V was trimmed by 4 bases and J by 2 bases, leaving 8 bases between them. Comments on this clone: Its target is not known.

This chain joins TRBV5-4 and TRBJ2-3; D uncertain. The sequence was obtained from a human donor with alopecia areata. The sample in question was CD4+ T cells sorted from blood, obtained at week 4, from a patient treated with tofacitinib. For the CDR3, the DNA is TGTGCCAGCAGCCCCGACTTCACAGATACGCAGTATTTT. Protein: CASSPDFTDTQYF. Using reference TRBV5-4 and TRBJ2-3 for the parts outside the CDR3, the full variable domain is ETGVTQSPTHLIKTRGQQVTLRCSSQSGHNTVSWYQQALGQGPQFIFQYYREEENGRGNFPPRFSGLQFPNYSSELNVNALELDDSALYLCASSPDFTDTQYFGPGTRLTVL.